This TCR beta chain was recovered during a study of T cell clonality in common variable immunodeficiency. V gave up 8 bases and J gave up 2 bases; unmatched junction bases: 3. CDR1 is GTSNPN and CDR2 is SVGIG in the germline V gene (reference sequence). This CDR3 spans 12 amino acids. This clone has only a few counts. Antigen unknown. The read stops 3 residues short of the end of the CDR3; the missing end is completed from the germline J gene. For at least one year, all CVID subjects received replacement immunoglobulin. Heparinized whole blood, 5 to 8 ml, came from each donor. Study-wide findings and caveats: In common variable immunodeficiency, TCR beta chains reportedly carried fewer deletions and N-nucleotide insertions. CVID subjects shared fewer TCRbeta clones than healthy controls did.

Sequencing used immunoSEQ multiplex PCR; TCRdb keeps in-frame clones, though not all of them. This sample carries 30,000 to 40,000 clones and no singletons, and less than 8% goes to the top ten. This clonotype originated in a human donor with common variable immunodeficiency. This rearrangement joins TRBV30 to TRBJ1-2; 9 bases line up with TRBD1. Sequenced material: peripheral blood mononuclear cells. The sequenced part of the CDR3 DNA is TGTGCCAGCGGGACAGGGAACTATGGC. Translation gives CASGTGNYG. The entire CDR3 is CASGTGNYGYTF.